Following are 8 T cell receptor beta chains from one sample sequenced in a study of blood T cells in healthy people across ages. A second PCR, run for roughly 7 to 11 cycles, used a sample-barcoded 5' primer plus a J-beta primer mix. Each CDR3 protein gets one entry after TCRdb re-called the 5' RACE reads with MiXCR. The sample consists of fewer than 750,000 distinct CDR3 sequences, 52% of them appearing once. Sequencing was performed on blood. The receptor set was obtained from an elderly woman in good health.

The chain joins TRBV6-6 to TRBJ1-1, with D perhaps TRBD1 (5 bases). The ends were cut back, 5 bases at V and 1 base at J, with 14 bases in the middle. Germline CDR1 reads MNHNY; CDR2 reads SVGAGI (reference sequence). This CDR3 is built from 15 residues. The CDR3 coding sequence is TGTGCCAGCAGTGCCGGGGGTGTCCCGAACACTGAAGCTTTCTTT. Amino acid sequence: CASSAGGVPNTEAFF.

V gene TRBV7-3 combines with J gene TRBJ2-5, with TRBD2 identical over 8 bases. V dropped 1 base and J dropped 11; count of bases not matched to a gene: 15. The CDR3 sequence is 16 residues long. Germline CDR1 and CDR2: SGHTA and FQGTGA. The CDR3 DNA reads TGTGCCAGCAGCTTAAATCAGCGGGGGCACTACAATGAGCAGTACTTC. This sequence encodes CASSLNQRGHYNEQYF.

This sequence joins TRBV29-1 and TRBJ1-1; D is uncertain. The CDR3 sequence is 12 residues long. V lost 0 bases and J 10 bases, leaving 12 bases between the germline ends. The germline gives CDR1 SQVTM, CDR2 ANQGSEA. In DNA, the CDR3 is TGCAGCGTTGAAGATGGAGCGACCGGAGCTTTCTTT. Amino acid sequence: CSVEDGATGAFF.

V gene TRBV7-2 combines with J gene TRBJ1-5; D uncertain. The V gene's germline CDR1 is SGHTA and CDR2 FQGNSA. Trimming stripped 1 base from V and 7 bases from J, with 8 bases between. This CDR3 has 13 residues. CDR3 nucleotides: TGTGCCAGCAGCTTAGTGGGCCCGCAGCCCCAGCATTTT. Its protein product is CASSLVGPQPQHF.

This clonotype was seen more than once but under ten times. CDR3 loop: CASSGGPTINNEQYF. CDR3 sequence (DNA): TGTGCCAGCAGCGGTGGGCCCACGATCAACAATGAGCAGTACTTC. The V and J genes are TRBV2 and TRBJ2-7; no clear D. The CDR3 is 15 residues long. CDR1 is SNHLY, CDR2 FYNNEI, per germline. V lost 6 bases and J lost 7, with 22 bases in between.

This clonotype showed up many times. The chain carries TRBV28 and TRBJ2-4; TRBD2 agrees at 8 bases. The CDR3 has 14 amino acids. Looked up from germline, CDR1 is MDHEN and CDR2 is SYDVKM. The J segment lost 3 bases and the V segment lost 6 bases, leaving 4 bases of the junction unmatched. The CDR3 DNA reads as TGTGCCAGCAGGGACCGGGGGGGCAAAAACATTCAGTACTTC. Encoded protein: CASRDRGGKNIQYF.

The V gene is TRBV5-6, the J gene TRBJ2-1; D not resolved. The last part of the DNA fits TRBJ2-7 better; the J call may be wrong. This CDR3 spans 15 amino acids. Germline values: CDR1 SGHDT, CDR2 YYEEEE. The CDR3 region has the DNA TGTGCCAGCAGCTTGGAGATAGACTCCTACAATGAGCAGTACTTC. It yields the protein CASSLEIDSYNEQYF.

V is TRBV6-6 and J is TRBJ2-2; a weak D match, TRBD2 (6 bases). The CDR3 loop spans 15 amino acids. CDR1 and CDR2 from the germline V gene are MNHNY and SVGAGI (reference sequence). Trimming cost V 7 bases and J 5 bases, with 17 bases left between them. CDR3 coding DNA: TGTGCCAGCACGCGGGCGGGGCCAGGAACCGGGGAGCTGTTTTTT. Translating gives CASTRAGPGTGELFF.